This T cell receptor beta chain was identified in a study of blood T cell repertoires in COVID-19. At the level of the study: Sources were T cells, B-cell-depleted T cells, or PBMCs; the material itself was cDNA or gDNA.

The assay was immunoSEQ multiplex PCR, and TCRdb's table has in-frame clones only and misses some. The sample contains 250,000 to 400,000 clones, about 87% of which appear only once. Germline-derived CDR1 and CDR2 are LGHNA and YNFKEQ. CDR3 length: 19 residues. Germline trimming cut 6 bases from V and 0 bases from J; bases unmatched to any gene: 16. The receptor was derived from a woman aged 30 to 39 with COVID-19, enrolled during active disease. The sequencing sample was made of peripheral blood. The chain links TRBV4-2 to TRBJ2-5; 10 bases are shared with TRBD2. This CDR3 is CASSPTRGSGGYDQETQYF. DNA for the CDR3: TGTGCCAGCAGTCCTACCCGGGGTAGCGGGGGGTACGACCAAGAGACCCAGTACTTC.